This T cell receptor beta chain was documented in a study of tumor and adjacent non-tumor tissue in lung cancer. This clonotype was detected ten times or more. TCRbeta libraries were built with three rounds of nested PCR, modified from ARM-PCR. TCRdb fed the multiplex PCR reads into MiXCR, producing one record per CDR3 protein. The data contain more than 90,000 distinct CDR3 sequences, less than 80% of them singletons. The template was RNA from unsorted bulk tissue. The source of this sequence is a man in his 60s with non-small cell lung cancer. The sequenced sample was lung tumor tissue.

The CDR3 spells CASSLLSRNSYNEQFF. The CDR3 bases are TGTGCCAGCAGCTTATTATCCAGGAACTCCTACAATGAGCAGTTCTTC. The chain joins TRBV13 to TRBJ2-1; no firm D call. The V end lost 2 bases, the J end lost 0 bases, and 11 bases lay between the germline ends. CDR1 and CDR2 (germline): PRHDT, FYEKMQ (reference sequence). The CDR3 contains 16 residues.